The 10 T cell receptor beta chains below come from one sample, sequenced in a study of TIL therapy for anti-PD-1-resistant metastatic lung cancer. The libraries were made with immunoSEQ v3. Only in-frame clones appear in the TCRdb table, and some are missing; sequencing was by immunoSEQ multiplex PCR. The table shows about 36,000 clones, with around 79% occurring only once. The time point denotes: pre-treatment sample, taken before nivolumab and TIL therapy. Sample: blood, taken at baseline. Every receptor here comes from a person aged 30 to 80 with non-small cell lung cancer.

The genes are TRBV27 and TRBJ1-1; TRBD1 matches at 7 bases. V lost 7 bases, J lost 1 base, and 6 bases stayed unmatched. The CDR3 runs 14 residues. CDR1 and CDR2 (germline): MNHEY, SMNVEV (reference sequence). The CDR3 spells CASTINRGNTEAFF. In DNA form, the CDR3 reads TGTGCCAGCACCATTAACAGGGGGAACACTGAAGCTTTCTTT.

The chain has TRBV7-3 and TRBJ1-5; possible D gene TRBD1, 5 bases. Trimming left V 4 bases short and J 7 bases short, with 23 bases between. Looked up from germline, CDR1 is SGHTA and CDR2 is FQGTGA. CDR3 size: 17 residues. In DNA, the CDR3 is TGTGCCAGCAGCTCCTCATCGGGACCGAGCATCGGGCAGCCCCAGCATTTT. Encoded protein: CASSSSSGPSIGQPQHF.

The V and J genes are TRBV7-3 and TRBJ2-2; TRBD1 agrees at 9 bases. From germline, CDR1 is SGHTA and CDR2 FQGTGA. V lost 5 bases, J lost 6 bases, and 10 bases stayed unmatched. The CDR3 is 16 amino acids. The CDR3 DNA follows: TGTGCCAGCAGCCCGCTCCCGGGACAGGGAGCCGGGGAGCTGTTTTTT. Protein: CASSPLPGQGAGELFF.

The V and J genes are TRBV11-2 and TRBJ2-2; D assignment may be TRBD1 or TRBD2 (5 bases each). Germline assignment: CDR1 SGHAT and CDR2 FQNNGV. The CDR3 has 16 residues. V was pared by 5 bases and J by 5 bases, with 18 bases between. The CDR3 protein is CASSTETAGRTGELFF. The CDR3 DNA is TGTGCCAGCAGCACGGAAACCGCAGGGAGAACCGGGGAGCTGTTTTTT.

This clone was detected a few times. The chain recombines TRBV2 with TRBJ1-1; perhaps TRBD1 as D (6 bases). There are 15 residues in the CDR3. Per germline, CDR1 SNHLY and CDR2 FYNNEI. The V and J ends lost 3 bases and 4 bases respectively, with 15 bases between them. The DNA of the CDR3 is TGTGCCAGCAGTGAGACAGGTAGTTTTGGCACTGAAGCTTTCTTT. It translates to CASSETGSFGTEAFF. The entire variable domain, with the rest obtained from reference TRBV2 and TRBJ1-1, is as follows: EPEVTQTPSHQVTQMGQEVILRCVPISNHLYFYWYRQILGQKVEFLVSFYNNEISEKSEIFDDQFSVERPDGSNFTLKIRSTKLEDSAMYFCASSETGSFGTEAFFGQGTRLTVV.

The chain couples TRBV7-2 to TRBJ2-5; D remains unclear. Looked up from germline, CDR1 is SGHTA and CDR2 is FQGNSA. V lost 5 bases to trimming and J lost 4 bases, with 14 bases between them. The CDR3 runs to 14 residues. CDR3 loop: CASSVSGVLETQYF. The CDR3 DNA sequence: TGTGCCAGCAGCGTTTCTGGAGTCTTAGAGACCCAGTACTTC.

The chain combines TRBV6-5 with TRBJ2-1; D is unresolved. This CDR3 is 13 amino acids long. Germline V gives CDR1 MNHEY, CDR2 SVGAGI. V was pared by 4 bases and J by 8 bases, with 12 bases between. Written as DNA, the CDR3 is TGTGCCAGCAGTTGGAAGGGTACGGATGAGCAGTTCTTC. Its translation is CASSWKGTDEQFF.

V is TRBV9 and J is TRBJ1-6; D is unclear. CDR1 and CDR2 (germline): SGDLS, YYNGEE. The V end was cut by 0 bases, the J end by 7 bases, with 5 bases between. CDR3 length equals 13 residues. The CDR3 bases are TGTGCCAGCAGCGTAGTCCTAAATTCACCCCTCCACTTT. Its translation: CASSVVLNSPLHF.

This clone came up once. CDR3 loop: CASKGQGGPYEQYF. The CDR3 nucleotides read TGTGCCAGCAAGGGACAGGGAGGCCCCTACGAGCAGTACTTC. The V and J genes are TRBV11-1 and TRBJ2-7; 9 nucleotides match TRBD1. The CDR3 is made up of 14 amino acids. CDR1 and CDR2 from the germline V gene are SGHAT and FQDESV (reference sequence). V lost 7 bases, J lost 2 bases, and 6 bases stayed unmatched.

This clone has only a few counts. The chain links TRBV15 to TRBJ2-7; D unresolved. Germline V gene data show CDR1 as LNHNV and CDR2 as YYDKDF (reference sequence). The CDR3 covers 13 residues. Trimming left V 0 bases short and J 6 bases short, with 9 bases between. The CDR3 here is CATSREVGPEQYF. The CDR3 DNA reads as TGTGCCACCAGCAGAGAGGTGGGTCCCGAGCAGTACTTC.